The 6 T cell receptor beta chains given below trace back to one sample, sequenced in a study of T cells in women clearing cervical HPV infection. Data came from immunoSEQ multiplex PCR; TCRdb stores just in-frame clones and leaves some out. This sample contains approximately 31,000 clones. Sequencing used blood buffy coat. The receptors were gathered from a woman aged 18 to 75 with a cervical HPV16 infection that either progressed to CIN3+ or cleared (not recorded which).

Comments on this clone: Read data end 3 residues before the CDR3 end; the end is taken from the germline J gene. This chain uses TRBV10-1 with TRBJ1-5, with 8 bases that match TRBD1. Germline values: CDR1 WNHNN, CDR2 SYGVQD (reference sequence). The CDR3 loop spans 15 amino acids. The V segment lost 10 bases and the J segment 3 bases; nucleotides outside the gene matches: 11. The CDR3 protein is CATPSQGGLNQPQHF. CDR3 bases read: TGCGCCACTCCCTCACAGGGGGGCCTCAATCAGCCC.

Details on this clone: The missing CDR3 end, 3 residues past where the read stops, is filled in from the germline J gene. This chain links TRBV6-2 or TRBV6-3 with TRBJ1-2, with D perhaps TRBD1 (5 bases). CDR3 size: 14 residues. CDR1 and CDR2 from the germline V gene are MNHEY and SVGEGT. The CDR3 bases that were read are TGTGCCAGCAGTTCGGCCGGGACTTTCAATGAC. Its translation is CASSSAGTFND. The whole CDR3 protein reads CASSSAGTFNDYTF.

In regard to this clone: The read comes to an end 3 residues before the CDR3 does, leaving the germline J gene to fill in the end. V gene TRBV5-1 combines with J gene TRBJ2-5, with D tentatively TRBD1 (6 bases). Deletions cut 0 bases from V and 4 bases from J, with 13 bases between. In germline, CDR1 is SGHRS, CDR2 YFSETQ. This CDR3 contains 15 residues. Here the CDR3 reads CASSLEVAGAETQYF. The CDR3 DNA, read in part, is TGCGCCAGCAGCTTGGAGGTCGCAGGGGCAGAGACC. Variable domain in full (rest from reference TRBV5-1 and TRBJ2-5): KAGVTQTPRYLIKTRGQQVTLSCSPISGHRSVSWYQQTPGQGLQFLFEYFSETQRNKGNFPGRFSGRQFSNSRSEMNVSTLELGDSALYLCASSLEVAGAETQYFGPGTRLLVL.

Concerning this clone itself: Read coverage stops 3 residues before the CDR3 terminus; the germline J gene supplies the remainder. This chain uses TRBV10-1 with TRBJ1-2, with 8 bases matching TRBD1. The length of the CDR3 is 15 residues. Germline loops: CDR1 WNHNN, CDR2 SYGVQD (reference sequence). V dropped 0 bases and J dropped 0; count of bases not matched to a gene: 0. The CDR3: CASSESTGANYGYTF. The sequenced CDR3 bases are TGCGCCAGCAGTGAGTCGACAGGGGCTAACTATGGC.

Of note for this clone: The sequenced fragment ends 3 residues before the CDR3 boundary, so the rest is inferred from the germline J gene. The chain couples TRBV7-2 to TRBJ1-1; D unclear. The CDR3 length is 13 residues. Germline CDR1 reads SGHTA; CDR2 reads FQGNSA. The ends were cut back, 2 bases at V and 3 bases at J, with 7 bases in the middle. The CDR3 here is CASSLSSHTEAFF. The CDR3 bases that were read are TGTGCCAGCAGCTTATCGAGCCACACTGAA.

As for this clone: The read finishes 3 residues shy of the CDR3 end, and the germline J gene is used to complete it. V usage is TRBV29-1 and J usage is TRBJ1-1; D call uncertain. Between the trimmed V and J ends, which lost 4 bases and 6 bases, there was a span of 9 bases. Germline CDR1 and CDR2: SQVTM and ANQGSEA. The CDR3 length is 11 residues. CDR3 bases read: TGCAGCGTTGCCCCCCTTGCTGAA. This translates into CSVAPLAE. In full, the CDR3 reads CSVAPLAEAFF.